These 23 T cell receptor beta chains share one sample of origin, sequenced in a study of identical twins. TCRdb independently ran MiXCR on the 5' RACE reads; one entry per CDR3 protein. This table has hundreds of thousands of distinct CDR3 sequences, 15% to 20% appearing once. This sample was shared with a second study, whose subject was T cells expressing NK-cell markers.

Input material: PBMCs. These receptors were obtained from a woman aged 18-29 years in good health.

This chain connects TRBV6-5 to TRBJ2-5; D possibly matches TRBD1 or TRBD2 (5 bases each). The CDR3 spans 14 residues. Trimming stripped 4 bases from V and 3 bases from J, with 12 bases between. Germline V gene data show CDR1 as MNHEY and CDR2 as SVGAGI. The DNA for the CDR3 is TGTGCCAGCAGTTCTTTTGAGGGGAAAGAGACCCAGTACTTC. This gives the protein CASSSFEGKETQYF.

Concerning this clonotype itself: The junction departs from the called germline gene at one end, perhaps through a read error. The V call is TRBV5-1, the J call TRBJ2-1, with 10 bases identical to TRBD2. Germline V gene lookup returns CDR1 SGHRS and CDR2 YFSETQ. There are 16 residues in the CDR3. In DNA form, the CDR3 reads TGCGCCAGCACCTTTACTAGCGGGGCCCTAGGGAATGAGCAGTCCTTC. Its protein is CASTFTSGALGNEQSF.

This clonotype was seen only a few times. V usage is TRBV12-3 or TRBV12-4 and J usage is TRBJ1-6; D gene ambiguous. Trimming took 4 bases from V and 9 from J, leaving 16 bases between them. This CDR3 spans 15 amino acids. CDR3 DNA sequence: TGTGCCAGCAGTTCCGCAACGACCCCTAGTTCACCCCTCCACTTT. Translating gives CASSSATTPSSPLHF.

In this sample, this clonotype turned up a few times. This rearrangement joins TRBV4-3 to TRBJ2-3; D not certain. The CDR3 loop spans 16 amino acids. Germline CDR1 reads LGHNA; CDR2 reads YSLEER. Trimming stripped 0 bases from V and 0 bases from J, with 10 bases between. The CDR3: CASSQDHVASTDTQYF. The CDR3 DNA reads TGCGCCAGCAGCCAAGATCACGTTGCTAGCACAGATACGCAGTATTTT.

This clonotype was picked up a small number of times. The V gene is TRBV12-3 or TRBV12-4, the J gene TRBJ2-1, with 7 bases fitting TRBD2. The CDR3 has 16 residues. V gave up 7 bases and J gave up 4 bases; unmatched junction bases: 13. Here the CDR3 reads CASTPWSGKDYNEQFF. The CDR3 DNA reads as TGTGCCAGCACCCCGTGGAGCGGGAAAGATTACAATGAGCAGTTCTTC.

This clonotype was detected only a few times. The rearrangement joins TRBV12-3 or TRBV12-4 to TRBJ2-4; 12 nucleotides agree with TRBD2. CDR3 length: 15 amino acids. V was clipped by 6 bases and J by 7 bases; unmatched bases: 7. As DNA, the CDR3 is TGTGCCAGCAGCGTACTAGCGGGGGGTTCGAACATTCAGTACTTC. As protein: CASSVLAGGSNIQYF.

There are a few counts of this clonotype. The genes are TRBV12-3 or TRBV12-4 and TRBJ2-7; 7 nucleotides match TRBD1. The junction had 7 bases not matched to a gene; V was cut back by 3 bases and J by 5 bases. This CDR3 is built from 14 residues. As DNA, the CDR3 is TGTGCCAGCAGTTTCACAGGGGCCTACCACGAGCAGTACTTC. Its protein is CASSFTGAYHEQYF.

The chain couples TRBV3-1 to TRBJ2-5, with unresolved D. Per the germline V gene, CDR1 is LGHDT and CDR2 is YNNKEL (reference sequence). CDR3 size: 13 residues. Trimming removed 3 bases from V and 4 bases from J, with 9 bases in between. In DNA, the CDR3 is TGTGCCAGCAGCCATGGAGTAGTAGAGACCCAGTACTTC. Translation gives CASSHGVVETQYF.

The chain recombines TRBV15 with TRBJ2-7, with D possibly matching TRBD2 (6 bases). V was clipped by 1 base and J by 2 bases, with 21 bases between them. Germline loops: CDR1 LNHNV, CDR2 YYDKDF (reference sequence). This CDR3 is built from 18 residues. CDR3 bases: TGTGCCACCAGCAGAGCTCCCTGGCAGGGAGGAGTAACCTACGAGCAGTACTTC. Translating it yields CATSRAPWQGGVTYEQYF. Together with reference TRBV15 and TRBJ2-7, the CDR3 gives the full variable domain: DAMVIQNPRYQVTQFGKPVTLSCSQTLNHNVMYWYQQKSSQAPKLLFHYYDKDFNNEADTPDNFQSRRPNTSFCFLDIRSPGLGDTAMYLCATSRAPWQGGVTYEQYFGPGTRLTVT.

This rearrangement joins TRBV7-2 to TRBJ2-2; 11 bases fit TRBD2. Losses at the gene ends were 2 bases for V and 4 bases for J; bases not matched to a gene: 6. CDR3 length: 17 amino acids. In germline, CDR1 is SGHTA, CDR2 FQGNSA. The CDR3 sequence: CASSLLAGGGGTGELFF. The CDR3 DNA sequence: TGTGCCAGCAGCTTACTAGCGGGGGGAGGGGGCACCGGGGAGCTGTTTTTT.

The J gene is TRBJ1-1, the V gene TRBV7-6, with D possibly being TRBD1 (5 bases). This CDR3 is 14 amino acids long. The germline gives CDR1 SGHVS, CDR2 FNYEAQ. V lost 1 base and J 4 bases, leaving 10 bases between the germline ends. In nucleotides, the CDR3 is TGTGCCAGCAGCTTAGACCAGGGTGGCACTGAAGCTTTCTTT. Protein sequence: CASSLDQGGTEAFF.

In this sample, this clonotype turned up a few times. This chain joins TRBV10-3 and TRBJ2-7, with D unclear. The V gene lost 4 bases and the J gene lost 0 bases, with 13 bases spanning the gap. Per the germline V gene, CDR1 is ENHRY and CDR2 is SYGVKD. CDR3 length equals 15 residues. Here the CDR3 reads CAISAGSLASYEQYF. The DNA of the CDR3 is TGTGCCATCAGTGCGGGTAGTCTGGCCTCCTACGAGCAGTACTTC.

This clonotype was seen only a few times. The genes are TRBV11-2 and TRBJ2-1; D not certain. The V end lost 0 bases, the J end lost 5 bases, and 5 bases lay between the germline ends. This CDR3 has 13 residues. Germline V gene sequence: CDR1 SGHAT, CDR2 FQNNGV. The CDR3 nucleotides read TGTGCCAGCAGCTTAGACAGTCACAATGAGCAGTTCTTC. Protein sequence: CASSLDSHNEQFF.

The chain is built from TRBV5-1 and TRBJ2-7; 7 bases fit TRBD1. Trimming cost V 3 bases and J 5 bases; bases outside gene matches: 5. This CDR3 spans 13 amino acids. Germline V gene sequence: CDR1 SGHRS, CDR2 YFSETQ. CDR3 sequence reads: CASSSDRVHEQYF. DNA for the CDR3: TGCGCCAGCAGCTCAGACAGGGTCCACGAGCAGTACTTC.

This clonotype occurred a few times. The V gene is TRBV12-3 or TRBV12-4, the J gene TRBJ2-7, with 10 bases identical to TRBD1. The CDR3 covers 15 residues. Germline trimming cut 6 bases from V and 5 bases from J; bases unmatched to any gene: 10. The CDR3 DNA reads TGTGCCAGCAGCGTGGCCGGGACAGGGGTTAACGAGCAGTACTTC. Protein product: CASSVAGTGVNEQYF.

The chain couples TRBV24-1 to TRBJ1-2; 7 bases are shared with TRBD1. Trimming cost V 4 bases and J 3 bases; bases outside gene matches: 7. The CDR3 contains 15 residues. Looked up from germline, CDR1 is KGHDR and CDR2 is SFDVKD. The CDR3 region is CATSDRDRADYGYTF. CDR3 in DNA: TGTGCCACCAGTGACCGTGACAGGGCGGACTATGGCTACACCTTC.

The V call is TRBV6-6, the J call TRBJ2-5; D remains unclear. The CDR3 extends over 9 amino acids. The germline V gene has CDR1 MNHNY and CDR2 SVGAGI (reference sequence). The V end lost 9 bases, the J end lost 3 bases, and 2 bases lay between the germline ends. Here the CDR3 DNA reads TGTGCCAGAAAAGAGACCCAGTACTTC. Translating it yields CARKETQYF.

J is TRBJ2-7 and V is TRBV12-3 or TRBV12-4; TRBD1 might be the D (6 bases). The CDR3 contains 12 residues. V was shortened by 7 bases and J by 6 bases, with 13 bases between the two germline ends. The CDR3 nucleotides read TGTGCCAGCACCAACAGGGACGGCGAGCAGTACTTC. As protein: CASTNRDGEQYF.

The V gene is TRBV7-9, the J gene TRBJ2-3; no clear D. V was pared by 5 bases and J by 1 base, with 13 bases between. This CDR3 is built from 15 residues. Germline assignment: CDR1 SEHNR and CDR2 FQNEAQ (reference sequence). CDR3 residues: CASSPVWGGTDTQYF. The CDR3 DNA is TGTGCCAGCAGCCCCGTTTGGGGTGGCACAGATACGCAGTATTTT. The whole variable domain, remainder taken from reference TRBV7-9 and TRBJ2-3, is DTGVSQNPRHKITKRGQNVTFRCDPISEHNRLYWYRQTLGQGPEFLTYFQNEAQLEKSRLLSDRFSAERPKGSFSTLEIQRTEQGDSAMYLCASSPVWGGTDTQYFGPGTRLTVL.

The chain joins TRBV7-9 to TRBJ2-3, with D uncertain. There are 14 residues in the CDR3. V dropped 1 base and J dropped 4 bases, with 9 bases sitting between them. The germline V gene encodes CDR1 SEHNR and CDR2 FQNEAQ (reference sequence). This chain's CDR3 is CASSLERSSDTQYF. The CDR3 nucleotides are TGTGCCAGCAGCTTAGAGCGAAGTTCAGATACGCAGTATTTT.

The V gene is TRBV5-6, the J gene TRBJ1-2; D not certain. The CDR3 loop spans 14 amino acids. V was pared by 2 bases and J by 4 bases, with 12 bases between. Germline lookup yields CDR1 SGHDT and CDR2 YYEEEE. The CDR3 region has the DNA TGTGCCAGCAGCTTCGTGGAACTCATCTATGGCTACACCTTC. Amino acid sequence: CASSFVELIYGYTF. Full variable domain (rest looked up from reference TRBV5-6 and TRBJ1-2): DAGVTQSPTHLIKTRGQQVTLRCSPKSGHDTVSWYQQALGQGPQFIFQYYEEEERQRGNFPDRFSGHQFPNYSSELNVNALLLGDSALYLCASSFVELIYGYTFGSGTRLTVV.

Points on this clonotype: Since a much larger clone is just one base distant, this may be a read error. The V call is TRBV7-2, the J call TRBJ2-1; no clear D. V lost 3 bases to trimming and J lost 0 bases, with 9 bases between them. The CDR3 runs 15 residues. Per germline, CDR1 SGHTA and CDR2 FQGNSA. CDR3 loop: CASSFDFSSYNEQFF. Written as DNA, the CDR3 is TGTGCCAGCAGCTTTGACTTTAGCTCCTACAATGAGCAGTTCTTC.

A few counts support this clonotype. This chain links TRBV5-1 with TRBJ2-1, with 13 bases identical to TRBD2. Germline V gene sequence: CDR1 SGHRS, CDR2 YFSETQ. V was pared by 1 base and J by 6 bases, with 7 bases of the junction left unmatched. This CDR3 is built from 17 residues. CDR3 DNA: TGCGCCAGCAGCTTGAGCGGGACTAGCGGGGCTGCCAATGAGCAGTTCTTC. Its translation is CASSLSGTSGAANEQFF. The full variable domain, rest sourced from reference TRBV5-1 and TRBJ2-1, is KAGVTQTPRYLIKTRGQQVTLSCSPISGHRSVSWYQQTPGQGLQFLFEYFSETQRNKGNFPGRFSGRQFSNSRSEMNVSTLELGDSALYLCASSLSGTSGAANEQFFGPGTRLTVL.